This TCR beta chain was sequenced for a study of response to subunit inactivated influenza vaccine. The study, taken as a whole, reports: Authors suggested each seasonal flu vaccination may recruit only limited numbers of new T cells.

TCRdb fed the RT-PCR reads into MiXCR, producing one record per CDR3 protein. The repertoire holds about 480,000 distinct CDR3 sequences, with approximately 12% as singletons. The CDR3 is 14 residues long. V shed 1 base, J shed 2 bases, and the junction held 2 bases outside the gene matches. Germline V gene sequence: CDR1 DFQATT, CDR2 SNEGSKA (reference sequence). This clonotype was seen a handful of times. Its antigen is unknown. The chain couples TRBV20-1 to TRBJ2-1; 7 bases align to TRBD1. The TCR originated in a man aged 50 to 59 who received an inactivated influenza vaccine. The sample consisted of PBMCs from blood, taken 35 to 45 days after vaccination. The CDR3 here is CSARVGQTYNEQFF. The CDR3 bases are TGCAGTGCTAGAGTGGGACAGACCTACAATGAGCAGTTCTTC.